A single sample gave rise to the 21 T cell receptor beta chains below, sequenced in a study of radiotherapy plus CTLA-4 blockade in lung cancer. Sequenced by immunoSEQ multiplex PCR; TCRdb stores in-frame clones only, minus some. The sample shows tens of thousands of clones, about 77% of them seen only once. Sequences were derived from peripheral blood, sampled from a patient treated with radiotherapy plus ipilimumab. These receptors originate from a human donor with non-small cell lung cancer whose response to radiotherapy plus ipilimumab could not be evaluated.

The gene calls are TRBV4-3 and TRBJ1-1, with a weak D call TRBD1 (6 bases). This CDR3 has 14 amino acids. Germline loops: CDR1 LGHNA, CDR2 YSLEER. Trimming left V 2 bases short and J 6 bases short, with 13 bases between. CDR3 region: CASSQTGWTSEAFF. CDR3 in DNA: TGCGCCAGCAGCCAAACAGGGTGGACCTCTGAAGCTTTCTTT.

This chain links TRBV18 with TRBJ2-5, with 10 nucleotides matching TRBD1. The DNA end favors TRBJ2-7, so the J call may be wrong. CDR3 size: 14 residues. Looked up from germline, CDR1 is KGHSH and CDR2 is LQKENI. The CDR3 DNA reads TGTGCCAGCTCACTAACGACAGGGGGCAACGAGCAGTACTTC. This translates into CASSLTTGGNEQYF.

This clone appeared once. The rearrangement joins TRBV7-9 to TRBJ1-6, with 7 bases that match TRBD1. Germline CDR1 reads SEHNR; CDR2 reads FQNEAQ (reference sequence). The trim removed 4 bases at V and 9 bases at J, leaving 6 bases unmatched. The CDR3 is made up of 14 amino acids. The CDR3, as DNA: TGTGCCAGCAGCTCCACAGGGGCTAGTTCACCCCTCCACTTT. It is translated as CASSSTGASSPLHF.

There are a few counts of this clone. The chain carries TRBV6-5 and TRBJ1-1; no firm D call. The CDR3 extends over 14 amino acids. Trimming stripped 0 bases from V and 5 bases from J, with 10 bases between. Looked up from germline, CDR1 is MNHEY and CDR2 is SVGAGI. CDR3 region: CASSYSRVGTEAFF. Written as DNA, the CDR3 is TGTGCCAGCAGTTACTCGAGGGTGGGTACTGAAGCTTTCTTT.

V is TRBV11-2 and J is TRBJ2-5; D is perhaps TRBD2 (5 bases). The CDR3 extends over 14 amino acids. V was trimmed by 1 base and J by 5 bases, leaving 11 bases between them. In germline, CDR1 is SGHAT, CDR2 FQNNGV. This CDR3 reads CASSLGVGGETQYF. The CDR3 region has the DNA TGTGCCAGCAGCTTAGGGGTCGGCGGGGAGACCCAGTACTTC.

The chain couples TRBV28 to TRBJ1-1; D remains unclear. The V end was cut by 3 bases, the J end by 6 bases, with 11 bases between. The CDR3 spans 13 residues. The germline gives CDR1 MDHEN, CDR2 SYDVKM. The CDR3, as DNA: TGTGCCAGCAGTTTTACAGCCCAACCTGAAGCTTTCTTT. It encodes CASSFTAQPEAFF.

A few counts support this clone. The CDR3 region has the DNA TGTGCCAGCAGAGTGACAGTAGGCTACGAGCAGTACTTC. This encodes CASRVTVGYEQYF. The gene calls are TRBV28 and TRBJ2-5; D is possibly TRBD1 (5 bases). TRBJ2-7 matches the DNA end more closely, so the J call is doubtful. CDR3 length: 13 residues. Germline V gene lookup returns CDR1 MDHEN and CDR2 SYDVKM.

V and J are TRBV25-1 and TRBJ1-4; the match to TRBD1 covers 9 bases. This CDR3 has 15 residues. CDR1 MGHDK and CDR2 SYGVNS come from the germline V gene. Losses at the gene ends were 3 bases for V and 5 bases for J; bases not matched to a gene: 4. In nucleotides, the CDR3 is TGTGCCAGCAGTGATGGCGGGACAGGGAATGAAAAACTGTTTTTT. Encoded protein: CASSDGGTGNEKLFF.

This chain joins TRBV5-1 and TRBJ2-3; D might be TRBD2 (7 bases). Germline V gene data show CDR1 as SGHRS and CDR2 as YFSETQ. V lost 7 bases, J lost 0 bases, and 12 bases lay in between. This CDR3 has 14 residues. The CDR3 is CASGAGTSTDTQYF. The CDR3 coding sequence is TGCGCCAGCGGAGCGGGGACAAGCACAGATACGCAGTATTTT.

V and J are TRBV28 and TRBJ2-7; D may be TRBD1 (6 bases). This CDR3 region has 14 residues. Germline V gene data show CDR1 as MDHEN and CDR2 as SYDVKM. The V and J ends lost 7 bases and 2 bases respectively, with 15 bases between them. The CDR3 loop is CASTKTGTTYEQYF. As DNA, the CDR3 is TGTGCCAGCACCAAGACAGGAACTACCTACGAGCAGTACTTC.

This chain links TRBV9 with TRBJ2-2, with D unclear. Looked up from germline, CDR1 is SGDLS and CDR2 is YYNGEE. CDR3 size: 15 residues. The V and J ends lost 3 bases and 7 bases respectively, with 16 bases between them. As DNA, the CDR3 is TGTGCCAGCAGCGCCCTTGGCGGATCCGGCGGGGAGCTGTTTTTT. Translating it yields CASSALGGSGGELFF.

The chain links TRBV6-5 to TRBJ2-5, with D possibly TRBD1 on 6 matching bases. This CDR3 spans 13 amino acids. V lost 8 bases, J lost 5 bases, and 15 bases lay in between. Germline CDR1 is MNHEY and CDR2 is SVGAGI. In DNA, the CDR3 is TGTGCCAGCTCCGGGGCAGGGGTTGAGACCCAGTACTTC. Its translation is CASSGAGVETQYF.

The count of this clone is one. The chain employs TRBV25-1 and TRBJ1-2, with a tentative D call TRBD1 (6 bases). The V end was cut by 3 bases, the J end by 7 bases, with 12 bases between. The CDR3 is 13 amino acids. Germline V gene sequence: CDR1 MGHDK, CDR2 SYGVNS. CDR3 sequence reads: CASSDAGAGGYTF. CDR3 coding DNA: TGTGCCAGCAGTGATGCAGGGGCCGGTGGCTACACCTTC.

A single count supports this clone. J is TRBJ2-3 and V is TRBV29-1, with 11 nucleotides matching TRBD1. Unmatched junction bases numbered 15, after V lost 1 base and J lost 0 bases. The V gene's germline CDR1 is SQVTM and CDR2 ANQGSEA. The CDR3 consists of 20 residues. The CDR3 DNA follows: TGCAGCGTTGAAGGATTGGGCGGGGGACAGGGGGTCATAAGCACAGATACGCAGTATTTT. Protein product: CSVEGLGGGQGVISTDTQYF.

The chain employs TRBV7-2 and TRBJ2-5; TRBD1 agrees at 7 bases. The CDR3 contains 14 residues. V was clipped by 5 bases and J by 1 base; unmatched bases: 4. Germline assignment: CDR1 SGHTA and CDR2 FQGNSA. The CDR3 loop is CASSHDRAQETQYF. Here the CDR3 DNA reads TGTGCCAGCAGCCACGACAGGGCCCAAGAGACCCAGTACTTC.

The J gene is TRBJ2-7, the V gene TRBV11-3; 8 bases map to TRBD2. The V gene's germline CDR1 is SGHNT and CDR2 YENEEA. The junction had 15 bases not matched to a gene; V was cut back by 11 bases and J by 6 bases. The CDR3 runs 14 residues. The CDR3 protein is CAPAWSGSFFEQYF. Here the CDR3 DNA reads TGTGCCCCCGCGTGGAGCGGGAGTTTTTTCGAGCAGTACTTC.

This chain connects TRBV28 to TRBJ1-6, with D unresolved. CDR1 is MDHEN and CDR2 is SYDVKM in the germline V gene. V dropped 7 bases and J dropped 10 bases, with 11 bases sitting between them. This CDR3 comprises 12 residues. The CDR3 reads CASTSGVSPLHF. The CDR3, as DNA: TGTGCCAGCACCTCCGGGGTGTCACCCCTCCACTTT.

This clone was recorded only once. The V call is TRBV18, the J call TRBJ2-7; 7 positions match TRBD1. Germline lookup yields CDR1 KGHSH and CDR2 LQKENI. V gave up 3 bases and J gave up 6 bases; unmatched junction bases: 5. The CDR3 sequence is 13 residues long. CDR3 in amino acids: CASSPSSGGEQYF. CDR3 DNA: TGTGCCAGCTCACCTAGTTCAGGGGGCGAGCAGTACTTC.

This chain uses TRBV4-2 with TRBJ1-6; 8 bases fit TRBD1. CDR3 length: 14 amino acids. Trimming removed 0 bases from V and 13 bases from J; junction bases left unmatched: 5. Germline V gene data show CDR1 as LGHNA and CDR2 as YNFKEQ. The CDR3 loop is CASSQEDRDWPLHF. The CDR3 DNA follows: TGTGCCAGCAGCCAAGAGGACAGGGATTGGCCCCTCCACTTT.

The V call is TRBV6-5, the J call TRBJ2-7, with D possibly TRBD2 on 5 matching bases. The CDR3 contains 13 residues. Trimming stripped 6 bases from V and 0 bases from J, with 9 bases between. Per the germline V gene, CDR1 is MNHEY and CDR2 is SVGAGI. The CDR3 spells CASRRTSSYEQYF. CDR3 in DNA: TGTGCCAGCAGGCGTACTAGCTCCTACGAGCAGTACTTC.

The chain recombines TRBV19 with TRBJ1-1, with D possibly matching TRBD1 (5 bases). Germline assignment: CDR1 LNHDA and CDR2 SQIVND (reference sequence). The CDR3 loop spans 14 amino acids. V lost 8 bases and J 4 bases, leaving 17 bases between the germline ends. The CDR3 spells CASLPRGRRTEAFF. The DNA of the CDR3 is TGTGCCAGTCTGCCGCGGGGGAGGCGCACTGAAGCTTTCTTT.